The text below deals with one T cell receptor beta chain. Its cognate antigen is unknown. The CDR3 runs 14 residues. Germline V lookup: CDR1 SGHTA, CDR2 FQGTGA. V was shortened by 2 bases and J by 2 bases, with 7 bases between the two germline ends. This sample is part of a study of Ad26.COV2.S vaccination and SARS-CoV-2 variants. At the level of the study: Among those in the COV1001 Ad26.COV2.S trial arm was the donor. Study-wide results and limits: Using TCR breadth and depth analyses may have led to underestimated total T cell responses.

Specified treatment: 15 to 20 received Ad26.COV2.S at low or high dose, single or two shots; roughly 5 received placebo; per-sample allocation not given. At day 63 after the first vaccine or placebo injection, samples were drawn. The repertoire was sequenced with immunoSEQ multiplex PCR; TCRdb's copy has only in-frame clones and lacks some. The table records fewer than 500,000 clones, roughly 87% of them present only once. The sample here was peripheral blood, taken in a trial of Ad26.COV2.S vaccine versus placebo. The sequence was obtained from a person aged 18-60 years who received the Ad26.COV2.S COVID-19 vaccine or a placebo. The chain employs TRBV7-3 and TRBJ1-3; possible D gene TRBD1, 5 bases. DNA of the CDR3: TGTGCCAGCAGCTTAGGAGGGGCTGGAAACACCATATATTTT. Encoded protein: CASSLGGAGNTIYF.